The TCR beta chain described here comes from a study of beta chain features in type 1 diabetes. Populations isolated by sorting all had purity greater than 98%. The entirety of the isolated RNA underwent reverse transcription, so expressed TCRB transcripts were sequenced. Repertoires were generated with immunoSEQ multiplex PCR, while TCRdb's copy carries only in-frame clones and drops some. The repertoire holds roughly 400,000 clones, with around 13% as singletons. CDR3 length: 14 amino acids. Unmatched junction bases numbered 9, after V lost 6 bases and J lost 6 bases. CDR1 and CDR2 from the germline V gene are MDHEN and SYDVKM.

This clonotype was obtained from a man younger than 45 in good health. The sequencing sample was made of naive CD4+ T cells from blood. This chain connects TRBV28 to TRBJ2-7; TRBD1 matches 9 bases. The DNA for the CDR3 is TGTGCCAGCAGAAGACAGGGGGGTGTTGGCGAGCAGTACTTC. Translating it yields CASRRQGGVGEQYF.